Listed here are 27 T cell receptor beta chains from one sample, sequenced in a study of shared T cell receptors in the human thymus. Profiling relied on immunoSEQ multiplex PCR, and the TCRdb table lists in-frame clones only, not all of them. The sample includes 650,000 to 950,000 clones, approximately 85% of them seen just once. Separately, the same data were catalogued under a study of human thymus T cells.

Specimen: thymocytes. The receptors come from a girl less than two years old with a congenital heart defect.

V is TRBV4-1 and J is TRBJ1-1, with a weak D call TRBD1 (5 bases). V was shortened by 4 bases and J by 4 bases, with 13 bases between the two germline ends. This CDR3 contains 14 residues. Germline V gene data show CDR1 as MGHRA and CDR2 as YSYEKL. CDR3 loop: CASSPLRVCTEAFF. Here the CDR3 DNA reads TGCGCCAGCAGCCCACTCAGGGTGTGCACTGAAGCTTTCTTT.

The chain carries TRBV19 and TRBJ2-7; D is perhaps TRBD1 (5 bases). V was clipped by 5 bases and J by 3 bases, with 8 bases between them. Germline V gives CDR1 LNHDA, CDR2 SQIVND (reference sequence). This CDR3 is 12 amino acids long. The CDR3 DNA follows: TGTGCCAGTAGTCAGGGCTACTACGAGCAGTACTTC. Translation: CASSQGYYEQYF. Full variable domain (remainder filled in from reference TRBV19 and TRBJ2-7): DGGITQSPKYLFRKEGQNVTLSCEQNLNHDAMYWYRQDPGQGLRLIYYSQIVNDFQKGDIAEGYSVSREKKESFPLTVTSAQKNPTAFYLCASSQGYYEQYFGPGTRLTVT.

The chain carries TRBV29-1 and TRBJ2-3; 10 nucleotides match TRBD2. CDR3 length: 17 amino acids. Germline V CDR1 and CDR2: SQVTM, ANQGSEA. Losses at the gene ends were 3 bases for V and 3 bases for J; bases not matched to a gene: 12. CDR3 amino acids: CSVDGAGGPSSTDTQYF. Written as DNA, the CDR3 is TGCAGCGTTGACGGAGCGGGGGGGCCAAGTTCGACAGATACGCAGTATTTT.

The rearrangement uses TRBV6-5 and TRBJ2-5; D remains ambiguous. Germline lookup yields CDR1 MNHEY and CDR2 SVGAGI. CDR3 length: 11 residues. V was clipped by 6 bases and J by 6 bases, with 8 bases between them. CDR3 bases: TGTGCCAGCAGCCACCAGAAGACCCAGTACTTC. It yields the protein CASSHQKTQYF.

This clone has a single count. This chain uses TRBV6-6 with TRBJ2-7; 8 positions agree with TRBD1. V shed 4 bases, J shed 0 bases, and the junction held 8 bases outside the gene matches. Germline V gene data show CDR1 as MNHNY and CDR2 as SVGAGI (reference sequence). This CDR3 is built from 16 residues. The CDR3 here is CASSSVRQGSSYEQYF. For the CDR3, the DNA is TGTGCCAGCAGTTCCGTTCGACAGGGGAGCTCCTACGAGCAGTACTTC.

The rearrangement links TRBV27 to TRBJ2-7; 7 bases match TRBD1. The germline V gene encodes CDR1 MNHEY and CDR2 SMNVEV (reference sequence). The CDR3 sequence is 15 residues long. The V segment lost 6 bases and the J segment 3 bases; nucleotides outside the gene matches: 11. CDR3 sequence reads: CASRADRLSLYEQYF. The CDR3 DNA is TGTGCCAGCAGGGCGGACAGGCTATCTCTCTACGAGCAGTACTTC.

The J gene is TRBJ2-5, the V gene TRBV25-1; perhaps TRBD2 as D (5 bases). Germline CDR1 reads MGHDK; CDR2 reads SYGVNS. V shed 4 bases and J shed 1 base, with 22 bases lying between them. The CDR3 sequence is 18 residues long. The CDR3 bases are TGTGCCAGCAGTGGAGCGGTTTATGAGGTAGACACCCAAGAGACCCAGTACTTC. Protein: CASSGAVYEVDTQETQYF. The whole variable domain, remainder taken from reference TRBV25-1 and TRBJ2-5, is EADIYQTPRYLVIGTGKKITLECSQTMGHDKMYWYQQDPGMELHLIHYSYGVNSTEKGDLSSESTVSRIRTEHFPLTLESARPSHTSQYLCASSGAVYEVDTQETQYFGPGTRLLVL.

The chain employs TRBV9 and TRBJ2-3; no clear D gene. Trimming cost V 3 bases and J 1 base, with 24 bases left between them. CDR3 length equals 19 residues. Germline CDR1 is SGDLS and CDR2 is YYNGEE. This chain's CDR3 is CASSAPDTLERRGTDTQYF. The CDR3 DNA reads TGTGCCAGCAGCGCACCCGATACTCTAGAGAGACGAGGCACAGATACGCAGTATTTT.

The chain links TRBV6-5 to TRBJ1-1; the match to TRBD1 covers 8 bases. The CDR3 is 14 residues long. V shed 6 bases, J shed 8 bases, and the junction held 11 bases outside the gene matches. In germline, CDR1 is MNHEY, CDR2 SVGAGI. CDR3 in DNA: TGTGCCAGCAGCTTCCGGACAGGGTTGAACGAAGCTTTCTTT. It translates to CASSFRTGLNEAFF.

CDR3 bases: TGTGCCAGCAGTGACCGTTCGGGGGGCTCCCTAGGCTACGAGCAGTACTTC. Translated, it gives CASSDRSGGSLGYEQYF. V is TRBV2 and J is TRBJ2-7, with a tentative D call TRBD2 (7 bases). V lost 3 bases and J 3 bases, leaving 21 bases between the germline ends. The CDR3 extends over 17 amino acids. Germline CDR1 and CDR2: SNHLY and FYNNEI.

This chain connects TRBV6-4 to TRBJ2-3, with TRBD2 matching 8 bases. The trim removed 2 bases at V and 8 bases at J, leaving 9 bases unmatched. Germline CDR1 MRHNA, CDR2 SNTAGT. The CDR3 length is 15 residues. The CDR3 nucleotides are TGTGCCAGCAGTGACCACGGGGGGGCCCCTGGTACGCAGTATTTT. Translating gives CASSDHGGAPGTQYF.

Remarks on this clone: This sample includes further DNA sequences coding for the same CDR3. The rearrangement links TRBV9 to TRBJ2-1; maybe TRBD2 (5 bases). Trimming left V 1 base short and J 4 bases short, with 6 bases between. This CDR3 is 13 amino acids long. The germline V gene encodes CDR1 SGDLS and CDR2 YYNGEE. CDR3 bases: TGTGCCAGCAGCGTAACGGGGTACAATGAGCAGTTCTTC. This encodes CASSVTGYNEQFF.

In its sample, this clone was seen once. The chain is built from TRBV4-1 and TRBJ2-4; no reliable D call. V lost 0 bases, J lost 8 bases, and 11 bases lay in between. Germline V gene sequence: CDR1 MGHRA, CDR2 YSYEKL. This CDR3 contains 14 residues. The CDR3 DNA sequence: TGCGCCAGCAGCCAAGAAGTCCGGTTGGACATTCAGTACTTC. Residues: CASSQEVRLDIQYF.

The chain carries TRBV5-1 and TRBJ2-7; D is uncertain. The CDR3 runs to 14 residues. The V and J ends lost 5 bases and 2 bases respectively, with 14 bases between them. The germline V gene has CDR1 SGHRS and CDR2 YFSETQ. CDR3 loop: CASSVWNQAYEQYF. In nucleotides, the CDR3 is TGCGCCAGCAGTGTCTGGAACCAGGCCTACGAGCAGTACTTC.

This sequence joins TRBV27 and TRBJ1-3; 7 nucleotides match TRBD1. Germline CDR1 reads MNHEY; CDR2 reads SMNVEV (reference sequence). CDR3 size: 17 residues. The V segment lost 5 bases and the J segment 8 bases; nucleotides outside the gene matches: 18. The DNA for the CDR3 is TGTGCCAGCAGTCCTCATGTTCGTAGGACAGGAGAATACACCATATATTTT. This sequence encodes CASSPHVRRTGEYTIYF.

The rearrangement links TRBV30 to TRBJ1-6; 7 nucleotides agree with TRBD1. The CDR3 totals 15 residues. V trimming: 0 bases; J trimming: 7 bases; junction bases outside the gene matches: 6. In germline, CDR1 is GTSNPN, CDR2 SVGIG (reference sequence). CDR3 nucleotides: TGTGCCTGGAGTGTAATTAGGACAGGCAATTCACCCCTCCACTTT. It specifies CAWSVIRTGNSPLHF.

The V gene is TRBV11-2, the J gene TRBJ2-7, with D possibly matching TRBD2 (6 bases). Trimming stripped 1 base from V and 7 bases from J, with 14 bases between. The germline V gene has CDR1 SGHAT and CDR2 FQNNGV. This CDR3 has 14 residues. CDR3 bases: TGTGCCAGCAGCTTAGGGCTTTGGGGGGTTGAGCAGTACTTC. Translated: CASSLGLWGVEQYF.

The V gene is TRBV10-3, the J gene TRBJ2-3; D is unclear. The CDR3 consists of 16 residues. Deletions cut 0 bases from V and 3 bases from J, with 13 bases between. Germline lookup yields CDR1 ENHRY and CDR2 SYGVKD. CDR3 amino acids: CAISESARRRTDTQYF. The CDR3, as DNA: TGTGCCATCAGTGAGTCCGCGCGTCGGAGAACAGATACGCAGTATTTT.

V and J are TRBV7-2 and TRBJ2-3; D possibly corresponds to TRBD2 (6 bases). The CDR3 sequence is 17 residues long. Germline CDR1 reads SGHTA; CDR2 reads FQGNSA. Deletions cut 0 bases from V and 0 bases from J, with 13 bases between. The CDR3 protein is CASSLAVLAPSTDTQYF. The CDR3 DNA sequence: TGTGCCAGCAGCTTAGCGGTACTAGCCCCAAGCACAGATACGCAGTATTTT. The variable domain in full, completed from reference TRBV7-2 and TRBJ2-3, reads GAGVSQSPSNKVTEKGKDVELRCDPISGHTALYWYRQSLGQGLEFLIYFQGNSAPDKSGLPSDRFSAERTGGSVSTLTIQRTQQEDSAVYLCASSLAVLAPSTDTQYFGPGTRLTVL.

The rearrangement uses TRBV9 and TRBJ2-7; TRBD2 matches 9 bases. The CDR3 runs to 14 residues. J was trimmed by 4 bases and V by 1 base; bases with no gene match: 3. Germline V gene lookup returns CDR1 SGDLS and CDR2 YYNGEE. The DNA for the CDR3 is TGTGCCAGCAGCGTAACGCGGGGGGGGTACGAGCAGTACTTC. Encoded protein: CASSVTRGGYEQYF.

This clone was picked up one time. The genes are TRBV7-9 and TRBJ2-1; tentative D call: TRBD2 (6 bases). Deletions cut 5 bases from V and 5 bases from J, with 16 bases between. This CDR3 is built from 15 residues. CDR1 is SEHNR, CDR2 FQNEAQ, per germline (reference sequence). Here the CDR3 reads CASSPQGGDNNEQFF. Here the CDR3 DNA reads TGTGCCAGCAGCCCCCAGGGCGGGGATAACAATGAGCAGTTCTTC.

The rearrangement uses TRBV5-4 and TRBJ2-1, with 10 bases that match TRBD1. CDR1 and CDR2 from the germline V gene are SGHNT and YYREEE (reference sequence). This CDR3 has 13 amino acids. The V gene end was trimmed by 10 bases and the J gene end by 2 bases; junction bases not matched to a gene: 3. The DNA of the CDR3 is TGTGCCGCGGGACAGGGGACCTACAATGAGCAGTTCTTC. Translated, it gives CAAGQGTYNEQFF.

CDR3 nucleotides: TGTGCCAGCAGCCCGCGGACAGGGGGCCTTGCCCCCGCTGGAAACACCATATATTTT. It specifies CASSPRTGGLAPAGNTIYF. V and J are TRBV4-2 and TRBJ1-3; 11 nucleotides line up with TRBD1. The germline V gene encodes CDR1 LGHNA and CDR2 YNFKEQ. V was pared by 4 bases and J by 2 bases, with 13 bases of the junction left unmatched. The CDR3 is made up of 19 amino acids.

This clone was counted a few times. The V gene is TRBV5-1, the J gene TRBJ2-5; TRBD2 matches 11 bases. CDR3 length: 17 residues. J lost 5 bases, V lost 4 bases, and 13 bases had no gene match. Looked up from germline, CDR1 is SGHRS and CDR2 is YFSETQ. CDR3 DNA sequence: TGCGCCAGCAGCGCCGGGACTAGCGGTTCAGTTAGGGAGACCCAGTACTTC. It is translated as CASSAGTSGSVRETQYF.

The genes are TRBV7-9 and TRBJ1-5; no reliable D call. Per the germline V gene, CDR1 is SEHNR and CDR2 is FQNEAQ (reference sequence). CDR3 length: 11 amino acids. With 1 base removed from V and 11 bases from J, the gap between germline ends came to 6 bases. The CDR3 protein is CASSLDSAQHF. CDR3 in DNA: TGTGCCAGCAGCTTAGATTCGGCCCAGCATTTT. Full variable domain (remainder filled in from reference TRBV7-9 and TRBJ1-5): DTGVSQNPRHKITKRGQNVTFRCDPISEHNRLYWYRQTLGQGPEFLTYFQNEAQLEKSRLLSDRFSAERPKGSFSTLEIQRTEQGDSAMYLCASSLDSAQHFGDGTRLSIL.

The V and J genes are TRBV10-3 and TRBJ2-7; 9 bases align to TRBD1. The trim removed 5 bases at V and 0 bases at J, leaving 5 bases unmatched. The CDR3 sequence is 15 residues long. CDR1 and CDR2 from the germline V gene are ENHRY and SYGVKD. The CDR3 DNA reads TGTGCCATCAGTCCCGGGACAGGGCCCTCCTACGAGCAGTACTTC. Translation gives CAISPGTGPSYEQYF.

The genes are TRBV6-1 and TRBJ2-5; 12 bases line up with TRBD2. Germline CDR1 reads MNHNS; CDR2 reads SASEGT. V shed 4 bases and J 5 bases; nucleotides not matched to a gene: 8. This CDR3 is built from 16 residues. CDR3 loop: CASSGLAGAPGETQYF. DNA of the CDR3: TGTGCCAGCAGTGGACTAGCGGGGGCGCCCGGCGAGACCCAGTACTTC.